A selection of T cell receptor beta chains follows, all from one sample in a study of cytomegalovirus exposure and HLA in healthy donors. Assay used: immunoSEQ multiplex PCR; TCRdb lists only in-frame clones, some missing. The table has about 93,000 clones, roughly 63% seen once. Sequenced material: PBMCs. The source of these receptors is a boy aged 5-17 years in good health and CMV-seropositive. Both conserved end residues are part of each CDR3. D genes are given only for firm matches. Clone sizes are given selectively: once, few, many, or a class where the clone is expanded.

TRBJ2-7	TRBD2	-	TRBV15	TGTGCCACCAGCACTAGGACTAGCCACAGCGAGCAGTACTTC	CATSTRTSHSEQYF
TRBJ2-1	TRBD2	-	TRBV4-3	TGCGCCAGCAGCCATGCCCCACAGACTAGCGGAGCATACAATGAGCAGTTCTTC	CASSHAPQTSGAYNEQFF
TRBJ2-7	-	-	TRBV29-1	TGCAGCGTTGACGTCGCGGGATCGCGCGAGCAGTACTTC	CSVDVAGSREQYF
TRBJ2-7	-	once	TRBV7-9	TGTGCCAGCAGCTTTGAGGGTCCCCACGAGCAGTACTTC	CASSFEGPHEQYF
TRBJ2-3	TRBD1	-	TRBV19	TGTGCCAGTAGTAGATCCGGGACAGGGGGCACAGATACGCAGTATTTT	CASSRSGTGGTDTQYF
TRBJ2-4	TRBD1	-	TRBV29-1	TGCAGCGTTGACCTCGGGACAGGGAAGTACTTC	CSVDLGTGKYF
TRBJ1-5	-	-	TRBV30	TGTGCCTGGAGTGCCCCGACGGGGGGGCAGCCCCAGCATTTT	CAWSAPTGGQPQHF
TRBJ1-1	TRBD1	once	TRBV27	TGTGCCAGCGGAACGACAGGGTATGCTGAAGCTTTCTTT	CASGTTGYAEAFF
TRBJ1-1	-	-	TRBV29-1	TGCAGCGTTGACGAGGGGAGGGCGGACACTGAAGCTTTCTTT	CSVDEGRADTEAFF
TRBJ1-5	-	-	TRBV4-2	TGTGCCAGCAGCCAAGTATCTAGTCAGCCCCAGCATTTT	CASSQVSSQPQHF
TRBJ2-2	TRBD2	-	TRBV4-3	TGCGCCAGCAGCCTAGGACTAGCGGTTACCGGGGAGCTGTTTTTT	CASSLGLAVTGELFF
TRBJ2-7	TRBD2	-	TRBV7-2	TGTGCCAGCAGCCCGTCAGCGGGGGTCGTATCCTACGAGCAGTACTTC	CASSPSAGVVSYEQYF
TRBJ1-1	-	few	TRBV5-1	TGCGCCAGCAGCTTTTCTTTGAACACTGAAGCTTTCTTT	CASSFSLNTEAFF
TRBJ1-1	-	-	TRBV6-1	TGTGCCAGCAGTGAAGTTAGGGGGACTGAAGCTTTCTTT	CASSEVRGTEAFF
TRBJ2-1	TRBD2	-	TRBV6-4	TGTGCCAGCAGAATAGCGGGAGGGACCTACAATGAGCAGTTCTTC	CASRIAGGTYNEQFF
TRBJ2-7	-	-	TRBV29-1	TGCAGCGCTGGGGGCAGCCTCTCCTACGAGCAGTACTTC	CSAGGSLSYEQYF
TRBJ1-2	TRBD1	-	TRBV5-1	TGCGCCAGCAGCCTTACAGGGGGCGACTATGGCTACCCCTTC	CASSLTGGDYGYPF
TRBJ2-2	TRBD2	-	TRBV7-9	TGTGCCAGCAGCGAAAGGGGAGCGGGAGGCCTCACGAACACCGGGGAGCTGTTTTTT	CASSERGAGGLTNTGELFF
TRBJ2-7	-	-	TRBV5-1	TGCGCCAGCAGCTTGGCCCAGGGACTCGAGCAGTACTTC	CASSLAQGLEQYF
TRBJ1-4	-	few	TRBV12-5	TGTGCTAGTGGTTTGGGACAGGCAGGGGAAAAACTGTTTTTT	CASGLGQAGEKLFF
TRBJ1-6	TRBD1	-	TRBV5-6	TGTGCCAGCACCCAGACAGGGGCCGCGAATTCACCCCTCCACTTT	CASTQTGAANSPLHF
TRBJ1-2	-	-	TRBV9	TGTGCCAGCAGCGTCGGTGGAAGCGGACGTTTTGGCTACACCTTC	CASSVGGSGRFGYTF
TRBJ1-1	-	-	TRBV5-6	TGTGCCAGCAGCCTTACAGGGAACTCTGAAGCTTTCTTT	CASSLTGNSEAFF
TRBJ1-1	-	once	TRBV27	TGTGCCAGCAGTTTCGATTGGAGGGAGGAAGCTTTCTTT	CASSFDWREEAFF
TRBJ1-2	TRBD1	-	TRBV28	TGTGCCACCGCGGGACAGGGATATGGCTACACCTTC	CATAGQGYGYTF
TRBJ1-2	TRBD1	-	TRBV4-1	TGCGCCAGCAGCCAAGAGCGACAGGGGTTGCCCTATGGCTACACCTTC	CASSQERQGLPYGYTF
TRBJ2-1	-	-	TRBV15	TGTGCCACCAGCCCTCGGACTGATGGTGAGCAGTTCTTC	CATSPRTDGEQFF
TRBJ2-4	-	-	TRBV5-4	TGTGCCAGCAGCTTCGGGTCGAGCCGTTTAAAAAACATTCAGTACTTC	CASSFGSSRLKNIQYF
TRBJ1-6	-	few	TRBV27	TGTGCCAGCAGTTTGGGGACACAGGGTGGTAATTCACCCCTCCACTTT	CASSLGTQGGNSPLHF
TRBJ1-3	-	-	TRBV30	TGTGCCTGGAGTGAAGATGGCAGGGGAAACACCATATATTTT	CAWSEDGRGNTIYF
TRBJ1-3	-	-	TRBV9	TGTGCCAGCAGCGTAGATTCAGTCCCCGGAAACACCATATATTTT	CASSVDSVPGNTIYF
TRBJ1-1	TRBD1	-	TRBV2	TGTGCCAGAGGTGGGACAGTGAACACTGAAGCTTTCTTT	CARGGTVNTEAFF
TRBJ1-1	-	-	TRBV29-1	TGCAGCGTTGTGACAGCCATGAACACTGAAGCTTTCTTT	CSVVTAMNTEAFF
TRBJ1-2	-	-	TRBV6-5	TGTGCCAGCAGGAACAGGCGGCCTAACTATGGCTACACCTTC	CASRNRRPNYGYTF
TRBJ1-4	-	-	TRBV29-1	TGCAGCGTTGAAGAGGCAGAACCACCTAATGAAAAACTGTTTTTT	CSVEEAEPPNEKLFF
TRBJ2-1	TRBD2	-	TRBV2	TGTGCCAGCACCCTAGCGGGGGGACGTTACAATGAGCAGTTCTTC	CASTLAGGRYNEQFF
TRBJ1-2	-	few	TRBV2	TGTGCCAGCATGACAACAGGGCTAGGAGGCTACACCTTC	CASMTTGLGGYTF
TRBJ1-3	TRBD1	-	TRBV28	TGTGCCAGCAGTTTATCCTCCCTTGGGGGGACAGGGGGTAGTTCAACTGGAAACACCATATATTTT	CASSLSSLGGTGGSSTGNTIYF
TRBJ1-2	-	-	TRBV15	TGTGCCACCAGCAGAGTCGGGTATGGCTACACCTTC	CATSRVGYGYTF
TRBJ2-7	TRBD2	-	TRBV7-3	TGTGCCAGCAGCTTATTTTGCGGGAGGGGTATTTACTACGAGCAGTACTTC	CASSLFCGRGIYYEQYF
TRBJ2-5	-	-	TRBV12-5	TGTGCTAGTGGTTCCACGTGGCAGCAAGAGACCCAGTACTTC	CASGSTWQQETQYF